This TCR beta chain comes out of a study of OX40 agonist ivuxolimab in advanced cancers. In the study overall: Ivuxolimab doses were 0.01, 0.1, 0.3, 1.5, 3 or 10 mg/kg every 2 weeks.

On cycle 4 day 1 and cycle 7 day 1, as well as at baseline, blood was sampled. Using immunoSEQ multiplex PCR, the repertoire was profiled, and TCRdb retains in-frame clones only, with some absent. This table has tens of thousands of clones, 75% to 90% appearing once. This clone was seen only a few times. This TCR derives from an adult with an advanced solid tumor such as melanoma, head and neck, liver or kidney cancer. Sequencing was performed on CD4+ or CD8+ T cells sorted from blood, taken in a trial of the OX40 agonist ivuxolimab.

DNA for the CDR3: TGTGCCAGTAGTAGGACCGCGGGACAGCGAGTCTACCGCTCTGGAAACACCATATATTTT. Its translation: CASSRTAGQRVYRSGNTIYF. The J gene is TRBJ1-3, the V gene TRBV19; 7 bases line up with TRBD1. This CDR3 spans 20 amino acids. V trimming: 4 bases; J trimming: 0 bases; junction bases outside the gene matches: 18. The germline CDR1 and CDR2 sequences are LNHDA and SQIVND (reference sequence).